Listed here is a single T cell receptor beta chain. Its antigen remains unidentified. The CDR3 runs 15 residues. Germline CDR1 reads LNHNV; CDR2 reads YYDKDF (reference sequence). Trimming pared 6 bases from V and 0 bases from J, leaving 14 bases between. This entry comes from a study of cytomegalovirus exposure and HLA in healthy donors. Findings and caveats of the study: Altogether, 150 to 200 TCR beta chains were recorded as cytomegalovirus-associated. Accounts indicate the classifier identified cytomegalovirus status with strong specificity and sensitivity. The dataset shows that most TCR sequences were rare, while some public TCRs occurred in many donors.

This table comes from immunoSEQ multiplex PCR, and its TCRdb copy is limited to in-frame clones, with some not included. Among over 85,000 clones, over 85% were seen once, and the ten largest hold almost 0.9%. Separate from the roughly 700-subject first cohort, the approximately 120-subject validation cohort was the one that the donors belonged to. This clonotype originated in a woman between 18 and 29 years old in good health and CMV-seronegative. The sequenced sample was PBMCs. The chain carries TRBV15 and TRBJ2-5; D remains unclear. The CDR3 sequence: CATSLGEANQETQYF. The CDR3 nucleotides are TGTGCCACCAGTCTCGGAGAGGCCAACCAAGAGACCCAGTACTTC. The variable domain in full, with the rest retrieved from reference TRBV15 and TRBJ2-5, is DAMVIQNPRYQVTQFGKPVTLSCSQTLNHNVMYWYQQKSSQAPKLLFHYYDKDFNNEADTPDNFQSRRPNTSFCFLDIRSPGLGDTAMYLCATSLGEANQETQYFGPGTRLLVL.